This T cell receptor beta chain was identified during a study of T cells after yellow fever vaccination. TCRdb reanalysed the 5' RACE reads using MiXCR and keeps one entry per CDR3 protein. The profile shows about 240,000 distinct CDR3 sequences, 6.9% of them singletons. General study results and limits: Researchers cautioned that FACS-sorted repertoires could harbor abundant clonotypes contaminating from the bulk population. Reappearance after the booster was seen for most primary-vaccination clones, at 95% to 96% CD4 and 75% to 90% CD8. Although most clonotypes did not, a small share appeared in both CD4 and CD8 compartments.

In its sample, this clonotype was seen many times. The antigen remains unidentified. The CDR3 totals 16 residues. Germline CDR1 reads SGHTA; CDR2 reads FQGNSA. The V gene lost 5 bases and the J gene lost 7 bases, with 18 bases spanning the gap. The chain links TRBV7-2 to TRBJ1-6; D not resolved. The source material was CD4+ T cells sorted from PBMCs, sampled 15 days after the yellow fever booster vaccination. The sequence derives from a man aged 30 to 39 who received the YFV17D yellow fever vaccine. The DNA of the CDR3 is TGTGCCAGCAGCCCACCCCTGGGGAACACCAATTCACCCCTCCACTTT. It yields the protein CASSPPLGNTNSPLHF.